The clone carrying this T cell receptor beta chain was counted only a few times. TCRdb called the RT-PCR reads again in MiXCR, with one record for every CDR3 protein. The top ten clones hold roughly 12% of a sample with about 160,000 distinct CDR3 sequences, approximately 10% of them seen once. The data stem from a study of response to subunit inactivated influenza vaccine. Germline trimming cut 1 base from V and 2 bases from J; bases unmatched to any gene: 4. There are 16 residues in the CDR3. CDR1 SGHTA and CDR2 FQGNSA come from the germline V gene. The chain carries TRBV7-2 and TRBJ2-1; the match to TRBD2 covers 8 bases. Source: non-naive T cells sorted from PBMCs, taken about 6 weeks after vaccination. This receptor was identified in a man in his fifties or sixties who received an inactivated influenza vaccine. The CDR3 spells CASSLVSGRAYNEQFF. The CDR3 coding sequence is TGTGCCAGCAGCTTAGTTTCCGGGAGGGCCTACAATGAGCAGTTCTTC.